Below, one TCR beta chain is given with its context. The sample comes from a study of blood T cell repertoires in COVID-19. Using immunoSEQ multiplex PCR, the repertoire was profiled, and TCRdb retains in-frame clones only, with some absent. The table has approximately 190,000 clones, 82% seen once. Trimming shortened V by 5 bases and J by 0 bases, and 9 bases separated the two germline ends. Germline V gene lookup returns CDR1 SEHNR and CDR2 FQNEAQ (reference sequence). The CDR3 is 14 amino acids. Source material: peripheral blood. The chain combines TRBV7-9 with TRBJ2-3; D might be TRBD1 (5 bases). This sequence was found in a woman in her fifties or sixties with COVID-19, enrolled during active disease. The CDR3 loop is CASSAAGSTDTQYF. The CDR3, as DNA: TGTGCCAGCAGCGCCGCAGGGAGCACAGATACGCAGTATTTT.